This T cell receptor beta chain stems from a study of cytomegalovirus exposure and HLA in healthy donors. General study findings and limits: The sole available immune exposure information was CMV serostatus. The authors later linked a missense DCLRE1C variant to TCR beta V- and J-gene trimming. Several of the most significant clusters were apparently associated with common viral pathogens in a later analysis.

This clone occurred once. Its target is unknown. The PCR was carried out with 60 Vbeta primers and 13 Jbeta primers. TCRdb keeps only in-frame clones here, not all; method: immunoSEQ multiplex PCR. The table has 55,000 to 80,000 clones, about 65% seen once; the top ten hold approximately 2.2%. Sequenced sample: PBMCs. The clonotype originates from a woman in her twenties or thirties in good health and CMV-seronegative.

The CDR3 loop is CAISPDSSYGYTF. In DNA form, the CDR3 reads TGTGCCATCAGTCCCGACAGCTCCTATGGCTACACCTTC. The chain recombines TRBV10-3 with TRBJ1-2, with a possible D match to TRBD1 (5 bases). Germline lookup yields CDR1 ENHRY and CDR2 SYGVKD. The CDR3 has 13 residues. V was cut by 5 bases and J by 4 bases, with 11 bases left in between.